A single sample is the source of the 29 T cell receptor beta chains below, sequenced in a study of T cell responses to AZD1222 COVID-19 vaccine. Sequencing used immunoSEQ multiplex PCR; TCRdb keeps in-frame clones, though not all of them. The table records 150,000 to 200,000 clones, approximately 90% of them present only once. The sequenced sample was peripheral blood, obtained on day 0 of AZD1222 vaccination. These receptors came from an adult in good health.

V usage is TRBV4-1 and J usage is TRBJ1-2; TRBD1 aligns across 8 bases. After removal of 1 base from V and 6 bases from J, the junction contained 7 bases not matched to a gene. CDR3 length: 15 amino acids. Germline CDR1 reads MGHRA; CDR2 reads YSYEKL. DNA of the CDR3: TGCGCCAGCAGCCAAGGGCCCTCACAGGGGGATGGCTACACCTTC. This gives the protein CASSQGPSQGDGYTF.

The chain combines TRBV10-3 with TRBJ1-6; 8 bases map to TRBD1. CDR1 ENHRY and CDR2 SYGVKD come from the germline V gene. The trim removed 3 bases at V and 7 bases at J, leaving 2 bases unmatched. The CDR3 spans 14 residues. CDR3 in amino acids: CAISDRTGNSPLHF. The CDR3 DNA follows: TGTGCCATCAGTGACAGGACAGGGAATTCACCCCTCCACTTT.

This rearrangement joins TRBV5-4 to TRBJ1-4; perhaps TRBD1 as D (5 bases). Trimming removed 0 bases from V and 4 bases from J, with 10 bases in between. The length of the CDR3 is 15 residues. Germline CDR1 and CDR2: SGHNT and YYREEE (reference sequence). CDR3 amino acids: CASSLGGRDNEKLFF. The CDR3 region has the DNA TGTGCCAGCAGCTTGGGGGGCAGGGATAATGAAAAACTGTTTTTT.

The chain recombines TRBV6-5 with TRBJ1-2, with D unresolved. Between the trimmed V and J ends, which lost 8 bases and 5 bases, there was a span of 21 bases. Germline values: CDR1 MNHEY, CDR2 SVGAGI. The CDR3 loop spans 15 amino acids. CDR3 nucleotide sequence: TGTGCCAGCTCCTCAAATAAAACACCCTATTATGGCTACACCTTC. It translates to CASSSNKTPYYGYTF.

This chain joins TRBV5-8 and TRBJ2-7; D gene ambiguous. Per germline, CDR1 SGHTS and CDR2 YDEGEE. Between the trimmed V and J ends, which lost 4 bases and 1 base, there was a span of 15 bases. This CDR3 has 15 residues. CDR3: CASSLHGSPSYEQYF. The CDR3 bases are TGTGCCAGCAGCCTTCATGGGTCCCCTTCCTACGAGCAGTACTTC.

On this clone: One end of the junction varies from germline; a read error may be responsible. The chain recombines TRBV3-1 (or the pseudogene TRBV3-2) with TRBJ1-1; D not resolved. The CDR3 is made up of 13 amino acids. Germline V CDR1 and CDR2: LGHDT, YNNKEL (reference sequence). Here the CDR3 reads CASSQDTLREAIF. The CDR3 DNA reads TGTGCCAGCAGCCAAGATACATTGCGGGAAGCAATCTTT.

The genes are TRBV30 and TRBJ2-7; D is possibly TRBD2 (5 bases). CDR3 length equals 13 residues. V lost 3 bases to trimming and J lost 5 bases, with 14 bases between them. Germline CDR1 reads GTSNPN; CDR2 reads SVGIG (reference sequence). CDR3 in amino acids: CAWRGVGMDEQYF. CDR3 in DNA: TGTGCCTGGAGGGGAGTAGGAATGGACGAGCAGTACTTC.

V gene TRBV28 combines with J gene TRBJ1-2, with TRBD1 matching 7 bases. The CDR3 contains 13 residues. With V trimmed by 5 bases and J by 5 bases, 5 bases remained unmatched. Germline V gene sequence: CDR1 MDHEN, CDR2 SYDVKM. The CDR3 loop reads CASSRQGTYGYTF. Here the CDR3 DNA reads TGTGCCAGCAGTCGACAGGGAACGTATGGCTACACCTTC.

The chain recombines TRBV30 with TRBJ1-3; D unresolved. CDR1 and CDR2 from the germline V gene are GTSNPN and SVGIG (reference sequence). Trimming took 0 bases from V and 0 from J, leaving 9 bases between them. This CDR3 region has 15 residues. The CDR3 here is CAWSVGRISGNTIYF. CDR3 nucleotides: TGTGCCTGGAGTGTAGGCCGAATCTCTGGAAACACCATATATTTT.

V and J are TRBV5-1 and TRBJ2-7; D is ambiguous. The V gene's germline CDR1 is SGHRS and CDR2 YFSETQ. V was trimmed by 0 bases and J by 6 bases, leaving 10 bases between them. This CDR3 contains 13 residues. CDR3 loop: CASSLGGGSEQYF. CDR3 DNA: TGCGCCAGCAGCTTGGGTGGCGGCAGCGAGCAGTACTTC.

The CDR3 loop is CASSPRMSRDSDYGYTF. For the CDR3, the DNA is TGTGCCAGCAGTCCCAGGATGTCCAGGGACTCCGACTATGGCTACACCTTC. J is TRBJ1-2 and V is TRBV28; the D gene is possibly TRBD1 (5 bases). Germline CDR1 is MDHEN and CDR2 is SYDVKM. CDR3 length: 17 amino acids. The ends were cut back, 5 bases at V and 3 bases at J, with 22 bases in the middle.

The chain uses TRBV5-8 and TRBJ1-1; D is perhaps TRBD1 (6 bases). The CDR3 consists of 15 residues. The germline V gene has CDR1 SGHTS and CDR2 YDEGEE. Trimming took off 4 bases at V and 5 bases at J, with 18 bases between the two ends. The CDR3 protein is CASSPRGGGRTEAFF. CDR3 nucleotide sequence: TGTGCCAGCAGCCCTCGGGGAGGGGGTCGGACTGAAGCTTTCTTT.

The rearrangement links TRBV5-6 to TRBJ1-3; no clear D. V was shortened by 0 bases and J by 6 bases, with 10 bases between the two germline ends. The CDR3 spans 14 residues. The V gene's germline CDR1 is SGHDT and CDR2 YYEEEE. CDR3 sequence (DNA): TGTGCCAGCAGCTTGGCACAGCTCGTAAACACCATATATTTT. This gives the protein CASSLAQLVNTIYF.

The rearrangement joins TRBV3-1 (or the pseudogene TRBV3-2) to TRBJ2-5; D gene uncertain. CDR1 and CDR2 (germline): LGHDT, YNNKEL (reference sequence). This CDR3 has 14 amino acids. V lost 3 bases and J lost 3, with 11 bases in between. CDR3 nucleotides: TGTGCCAGCAGCCAGGGCTCGGCGGAAGAGACCCAGTACTTC. Translated: CASSQGSAEETQYF.

V gene TRBV3-1 (or the pseudogene TRBV3-2) combines with J gene TRBJ2-1; TRBD1 matches 10 bases. Germline values: CDR1 LGHDT, CDR2 YNNKEL (reference sequence). The V gene end was trimmed by 5 bases and the J gene end by 5 bases; junction bases not matched to a gene: 6. The CDR3 length is 15 residues. The CDR3 bases are TGTGCCAGCAGCACGCGGGACAGGGGAGACAATGAGCAGTTCTTC. It is translated as CASSTRDRGDNEQFF.

This clone has a single count. This chain links TRBV25-1 with TRBJ1-2, with 8 bases fitting TRBD1. The V segment lost 2 bases and the J segment 6 bases; nucleotides outside the gene matches: 5. CDR3 length: 14 amino acids. Germline lookup yields CDR1 MGHDK and CDR2 SYGVNS. The CDR3 reads CASSETGTGNGYTF. CDR3 DNA sequence: TGTGCCAGCAGTGAAACCGGGACAGGCAATGGCTACACCTTC.

This sequence joins TRBV5-8 and TRBJ1-5; maybe TRBD1 (5 bases). The germline CDR1 and CDR2 sequences are SGHTS and YDEGEE. V lost 1 base and J 2 bases, leaving 10 bases between the germline ends. The CDR3 is made up of 15 amino acids. CDR3 DNA: TGTGCCAGCAGCTTGCAGGGTGGCGGCAATCAGCCCCAGCATTTT. Translation: CASSLQGGGNQPQHF.

This clone was observed a handful of times. The chain links TRBV2 to TRBJ2-3, with 12 positions matching TRBD2. CDR3 size: 15 residues. The trim removed 6 bases at V and 1 base at J, leaving 2 bases unmatched. The germline V gene has CDR1 SNHLY and CDR2 FYNNEI. Here the CDR3 DNA reads TGTGCCAGCAGCCGACTAGCGGGGGGCACAGATACGCAGTATTTT. This sequence encodes CASSRLAGGTDTQYF.

V gene TRBV6-1 combines with J gene TRBJ1-1; no clear D gene. This CDR3 is 12 amino acids long. V lost 3 bases and J lost 6, with 8 bases in between. CDR1 is MNHNS and CDR2 is SASEGT in the germline V gene. CDR3 residues: CASSERKSEAFF. CDR3 nucleotides: TGTGCCAGCAGTGAGAGAAAGTCTGAAGCTTTCTTT.

The chain carries TRBV5-4 and TRBJ1-1; D is undetermined. Deletions cut 6 bases from V and 1 base from J, with 4 bases between. The CDR3 loop spans 11 amino acids. Germline lookup yields CDR1 SGHNT and CDR2 YYREEE (reference sequence). CDR3 residues: CASTGNTEAFF. The CDR3 DNA sequence: TGTGCCAGCACGGGGAACACTGAAGCTTTCTTT.

As to this clone: One junction end disagrees with the germline gene, perhaps due to a read error. The chain uses TRBV7-9 and TRBJ1-3; 7 bases fit TRBD1. Germline CDR1 SEHNR, CDR2 FQNEAQ (reference sequence). The CDR3 has 16 amino acids. The CDR3 here is CASTLPVTGFGNTIYF. DNA of the CDR3: TGTGCCAGCACCTTACCAGTGACAGGGTTTGGAAACACCATATATTTT.

The chain employs TRBV4-3 and TRBJ2-3, with a possible D match to TRBD2 (5 bases). With 0 bases removed from V and 4 bases from J, the gap between germline ends came to 11 bases. Per the germline V gene, CDR1 is LGHNA and CDR2 is YSLEER. This CDR3 has 15 residues. DNA for the CDR3: TGCGCCAGCAGCCAAGAATCGAGAGGGCCAGATACGCAGTATTTT. It codes for CASSQESRGPDTQYF.

The chain is built from TRBV5-1 and TRBJ2-3; no definite D call. The CDR3 spans 14 residues. V was clipped by 0 bases and J by 0 bases, with 5 bases between them. CDR1 SGHRS and CDR2 YFSETQ come from the germline V gene. The CDR3 bases are TGCGCCAGCAGCTTGGACCCGAGCACAGATACGCAGTATTTT. Amino acid sequence: CASSLDPSTDTQYF. Full variable domain (remainder filled in from reference TRBV5-1 and TRBJ2-3): KAGVTQTPRYLIKTRGQQVTLSCSPISGHRSVSWYQQTPGQGLQFLFEYFSETQRNKGNFPGRFSGRQFSNSRSEMNVSTLELGDSALYLCASSLDPSTDTQYFGPGTRLTVL.

This clone was detected a few times. The chain is built from TRBV18 and TRBJ1-1; perhaps TRBD1 as D (6 bases). Germline values: CDR1 KGHSH, CDR2 LQKENI. CDR3 length: 13 residues. The V gene lost 7 bases and the J gene lost 11 bases, with 20 bases spanning the gap. CDR3 amino acids: CASFVLRGLDAFF. The DNA for the CDR3 is TGTGCCAGCTTCGTCTTAAGGGGGTTGGATGCTTTCTTT.

This rearrangement joins TRBV7-2 to TRBJ1-2; 7 positions agree with TRBD1. Germline CDR1 is SGHTA and CDR2 is FQGNSA. CDR3 length equals 14 residues. Trimming at V came to 1 base and at J to 2 bases, leaving 1 base not matched to a gene. The CDR3 reads CASSLEDRNYGYTF. CDR3 nucleotides: TGTGCCAGCAGCTTAGAGGACAGGAACTATGGCTACACCTTC.

The chain employs TRBV7-2 and TRBJ1-1; D gene ambiguous. Trimming pared 5 bases from V and 8 bases from J, leaving 12 bases between. Germline CDR1 SGHTA, CDR2 FQGNSA. CDR3 length: 12 amino acids. CDR3 loop: CASSPRWIEAFF. In nucleotides, the CDR3 is TGTGCCAGCAGCCCCCGGTGGATAGAAGCTTTCTTT.

The J gene is TRBJ1-1, the V gene TRBV4-1, with unresolved D. V was cut by 1 base and J by 4 bases, with 7 bases left in between. Germline loops: CDR1 MGHRA, CDR2 YSYEKL. CDR3 size: 13 residues. The CDR3 region is CASSQGWVTEAFF. The CDR3 DNA reads as TGCGCCAGCAGCCAAGGATGGGTCACTGAAGCTTTCTTT.

This rearrangement joins TRBV27 to TRBJ1-1; TRBD1 aligns across 9 bases. The CDR3 length is 15 residues. V was pared by 5 bases and J by 3 bases, with 7 bases of the junction left unmatched. Per the germline V gene, CDR1 is MNHEY and CDR2 is SMNVEV (reference sequence). CDR3 region: CASSAYRGPDTEAFF. In DNA, the CDR3 is TGTGCCAGCAGTGCCTACAGGGGGCCGGACACTGAAGCTTTCTTT.

The chain recombines TRBV7-2 with TRBJ1-1; D gene unclear. The CDR3 totals 15 residues. The V and J ends lost 3 bases and 1 base respectively, with 12 bases between them. Germline values: CDR1 SGHTA, CDR2 FQGNSA. The CDR3 DNA is TGTGCCAGCAGCTTCGCCCCCCGGGGGAACACTGAAGCTTTCTTT. Translated, it gives CASSFAPRGNTEAFF.